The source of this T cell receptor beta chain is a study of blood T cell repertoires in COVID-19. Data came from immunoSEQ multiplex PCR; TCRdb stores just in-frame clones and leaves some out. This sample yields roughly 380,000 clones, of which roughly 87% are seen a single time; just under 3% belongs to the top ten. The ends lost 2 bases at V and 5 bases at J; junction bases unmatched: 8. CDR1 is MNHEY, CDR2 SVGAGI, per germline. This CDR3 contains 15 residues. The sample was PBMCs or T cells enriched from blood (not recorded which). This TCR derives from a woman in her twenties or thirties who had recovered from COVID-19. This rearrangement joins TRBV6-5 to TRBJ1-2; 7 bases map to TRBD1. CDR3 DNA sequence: TGTGCCAGCAGTTACGGCGGACAGGTGGGGTATGGCTACACCTTC. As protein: CASSYGGQVGYGYTF.